This T cell receptor (beta chain) was sequenced during a study of blood T cell repertoires in COVID-19. On the study more broadly: The United States, Italy and Spain were the sources of the acute and convalescent COVID-19 samples. PBMCs, B-cell-depleted T cells, or T cells provided the cDNA or gDNA that made up the material.

V dropped 4 bases and J dropped 5; count of bases not matched to a gene: 10. The CDR3 consists of 16 residues. The germline gives CDR1 MNHNS, CDR2 SASEGT. Under the authors' procedure: Amplification of reference gene primers was used by the study to estimate nucleated cell counts. Libraries were prepared by immunoSEQ multiplex PCR; TCRdb keeps only in-frame clonotypes and omits some of them. The DNA gave D and trimming, while V, J and clone size come from that table. In the table there are roughly 250,000 clones, approximately 84% of which are singletons. V and J are TRBV6-1 and TRBJ1-5, with 8 bases fitting TRBD1. The sample consisted of peripheral blood. This receptor was taken from a man over 45 with active or convalescent COVID-19. In DNA, the CDR3 is TGTGCCAGCAGTGTCAGAGGACAGGGTGGTTATCAGCCCCAGCATTTT. It encodes CASSVRGQGGYQPQHF.